The T cell receptor beta chain described here comes from a study of shared clonotypes between healthy human individuals. Points from the study as a whole: Apart from blood, nothing was sampled; tissue repertoires likely differ. Naive subsets usually exceeded memory subsets in estimated richness.

Naive CD8 isolation took CD45RO-negative cells positively selected for CCR7 and excluded terminally differentiated effector memory CD45RA+ cells. Germline CDR1 is SQVTM and CDR2 is ANQGSEA. The ends were cut back, 0 bases at V and 5 bases at J, with 16 bases in the middle. This CDR3 spans 15 amino acids. Each cell subset's genomic DNA was divided evenly among several immunoSEQ plates. Replicate PCRs for sorted subsets used approximately 220 ng DNA; this equaled 25,000 to 30,000 T cell genomes. TCRdb's copy holds only in-frame clones and misses some; the assay was immunoSEQ multiplex PCR. The repertoire consists of about 2.1 million clones, with approximately 94% occurring once and the leading ten covering around 1.7%. Turning to this clone: Its antigen is not identified.

Source material: naive CD8+ T cells from PBMCs. The sequence was obtained from a young man in good health. Some clones in this sample may be carry-over from other donors' samples. The chain has TRBV29-1 and TRBJ1-2, with D possibly TRBD1 on 5 matching bases. CDR3 amino acids: CSVEDLVGREYGYTF. CDR3 DNA sequence: TGCAGCGTTGAAGATCTTGTCGGCAGGGAGTATGGCTACACCTTC. The whole variable domain, filled in from reference TRBV29-1 and TRBJ1-2, reads SAVISQKPSRDICQRGTSLTIQCQVDSQVTMMFWYRQQPGQSLTLIATANQGSEATYESGFVIDKFPISRPNLTFSTLTVSNMSPEDSSIYLCSVEDLVGREYGYTFGSGTRLTVV.